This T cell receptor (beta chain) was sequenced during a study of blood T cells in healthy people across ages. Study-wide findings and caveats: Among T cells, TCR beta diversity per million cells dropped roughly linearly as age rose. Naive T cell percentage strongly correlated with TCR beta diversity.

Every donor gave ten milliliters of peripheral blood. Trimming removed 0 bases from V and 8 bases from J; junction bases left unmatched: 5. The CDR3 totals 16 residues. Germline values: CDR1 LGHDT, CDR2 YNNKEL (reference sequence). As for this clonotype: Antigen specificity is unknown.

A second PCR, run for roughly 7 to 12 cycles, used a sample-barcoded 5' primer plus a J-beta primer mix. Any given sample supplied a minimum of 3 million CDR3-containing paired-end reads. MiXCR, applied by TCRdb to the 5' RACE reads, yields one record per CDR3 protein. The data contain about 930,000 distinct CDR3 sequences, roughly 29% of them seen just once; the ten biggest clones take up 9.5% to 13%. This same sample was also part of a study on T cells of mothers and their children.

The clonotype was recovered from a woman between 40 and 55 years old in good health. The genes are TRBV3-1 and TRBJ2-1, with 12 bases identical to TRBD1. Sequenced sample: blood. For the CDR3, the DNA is TGTGCCAGCAGCCAAGAAAGTGGGACAGGGGGCGATGAGCAGTTCTTC. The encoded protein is CASSQESGTGGDEQFF.